This entry lists 9 T cell receptor beta chains sequenced from one sample in a study of cytomegalovirus exposure and HLA in healthy donors. The PCR was carried out with 60 Vbeta primers and 13 Jbeta primers. Clones were read by immunoSEQ multiplex PCR, and TCRdb kept only the in-frame ones, dropping some. This sample has about 130,000 clones, with about four fifths found just once. The sequencing sample was made of PBMCs. All receptors come from a young man in good health and CMV-seronegative.

This clone has more than one count but fewer than ten. The chain combines TRBV6-5 with TRBJ2-1; 7 bases match TRBD2. This CDR3 spans 15 amino acids. From germline, CDR1 is MNHEY and CDR2 SVGAGI. V gave up 0 bases and J gave up 7 bases; unmatched junction bases: 6. In DNA form, the CDR3 reads TGTGCCAGCAGTTACTCGACGCTAGCGGTGAATGAGCAGTTCTTC. This translates into CASSYSTLAVNEQFF.

This clone showed up just once. The chain uses TRBV7-9 and TRBJ2-1, with TRBD1 matching over 8 bases. Looked up from germline, CDR1 is SEHNR and CDR2 is FQNEAQ (reference sequence). This CDR3 contains 17 residues. Unmatched junction bases numbered 9, after V lost 2 bases and J lost 3 bases. This CDR3 reads CASSLRGSGGVYNEQFF. DNA of the CDR3: TGTGCCAGCAGCTTAAGGGGGTCAGGGGGCGTCTACAATGAGCAGTTCTTC.

In this sample, this clone turned up a few times. The chain combines TRBV27 with TRBJ2-2; D is perhaps TRBD2 (6 bases). Trimming cost V 4 bases and J 4 bases, with 16 bases left between them. The CDR3 loop spans 16 amino acids. Germline-derived CDR1 and CDR2 are MNHEY and SMNVEV (reference sequence). The CDR3 spells CASSSPGGVGTGELFF. CDR3 sequence (DNA): TGTGCCAGCAGTTCACCAGGCGGGGTGGGCACCGGGGAGCTGTTTTTT.

The chain employs TRBV29-1 and TRBJ1-5; TRBD1 matches 10 bases. Germline assignment: CDR1 SQVTM and CDR2 ANQGSEA. Unmatched junction bases numbered 3, after V lost 4 bases and J lost 6 bases. CDR3 length equals 13 residues. This CDR3 is CSVGQGATQPQHF. The CDR3 DNA reads as TGCAGCGTTGGACAGGGGGCTACTCAGCCCCAGCATTTT.

The chain couples TRBV28 to TRBJ1-4; no reliable D call. CDR3 length: 11 residues. Germline CDR1 is MDHEN and CDR2 is SYDVKM. Trimming left V 6 bases short and J 8 bases short, with 7 bases between. This CDR3 is CASRAQEKLFF. The CDR3 DNA sequence: TGTGCCAGCAGGGCCCAAGAAAAACTGTTTTTT.

The genes are TRBV29-1 and TRBJ2-7, with 8 bases aligning to TRBD1. CDR1 and CDR2 (germline): SQVTM, ANQGSEA. The J segment lost 2 bases and the V segment lost 6 bases, leaving 6 bases of the junction unmatched. This CDR3 is 13 amino acids long. The CDR3 DNA reads as TGCAGCGTCCCGGGACAGGCCACCTACGAGCAGTACTTC. This gives the protein CSVPGQATYEQYF.

The rearrangement uses TRBV10-3 and TRBJ1-2; no clear D. The CDR3 length is 11 residues. V lost 4 bases and J lost 6, with 6 bases in between. Germline assignment: CDR1 ENHRY and CDR2 SYGVKD. CDR3 residues: CAISAPDGYTF. In DNA form, the CDR3 reads TGTGCCATCAGTGCCCCCGATGGCTACACCTTC.

This rearrangement joins TRBV15 to TRBJ2-1; 11 bases are shared with TRBD2. Germline V gene data show CDR1 as LNHNV and CDR2 as YYDKDF (reference sequence). V shed 3 bases, J shed 0 bases, and the junction held 16 bases outside the gene matches. The CDR3 totals 21 residues. The CDR3 DNA follows: TGTGCCACCAGCAGGCCGCCCTCCTTAGCGGGGGGGCGAGGCTCCTACAATGAGCAGTTCTTC. This translates into CATSRPPSLAGGRGSYNEQFF.

This chain joins TRBV15 and TRBJ2-1; TRBD1 matches 11 bases. V was pared by 1 base and J by 10 bases, with 9 bases of the junction left unmatched. Looked up from germline, CDR1 is LNHNV and CDR2 is YYDKDF (reference sequence). This CDR3 is built from 16 residues. CDR3 loop: CATSRGYRDRGKEQFF. CDR3 sequence (DNA): TGTGCCACCAGCAGAGGGTACCGGGACAGGGGGAAAGAGCAGTTCTTC. The complete variable domain, with remaining parts taken from reference TRBV15 and TRBJ2-1, reads DAMVIQNPRYQVTQFGKPVTLSCSQTLNHNVMYWYQQKSSQAPKLLFHYYDKDFNNEADTPDNFQSRRPNTSFCFLDIRSPGLGDTAMYLCATSRGYRDRGKEQFFGPGTRLTVL.